Listed below are T cell receptor beta chains from one sample, sequenced in a study of tumor and adjacent non-tumor tissue in lung cancer. TCRdb used MiXCR to reprocess the multiplex PCR reads, holding one entry per CDR3 protein. The table records 65,000 to 75,000 distinct CDR3 sequences, about 80% of them present only once. Sequenced sample: lung tumor tissue. The receptors derive from a man between 60 and 70 years old with non-small cell lung cancer. CDR3s include the opening cysteine and the closing phenylalanine or tryptophan. The D gene is left open where the match is weak. Clone size is shown for a subset of rows, as once, few, many or a class of expanded clone.

. | TRBJ2-1 | . | TRBV6-5 | TGCGCCAGCAGTTACTCGAGACGATGGAGTAATGAGCAGTTCTTC | CASSYSRRWSNEQFF
TRBD2 | TRBJ2-3 | . | TRBV29-1 | TGCAGCGGGGCGACTAGCAGGGCTAGCACAGATACGCACTATTTT | CSGATSRASTDTHYF
. | TRBJ1-2 | many | TRBV12-3/TRBV12-4 | TGTGCCAGCAGTTTGTCAGGGAGAGATGGCTACACCTTC | CASSLSGRDGYTF
. | TRBJ2-7 | . | TRBV6-1 | TGCGCCAGCACGTCTAAGGTGGGAGTGGCCCACAAGCAGTACTTC | CASTSKVGVAHKQYF
. | TRBJ1-3 | . | TRBV2 | TGTGCCAGGACCAAGGGGGACTCTGGAAACATCATATATTTT | CARTKGDSGNIIYF
. | TRBJ1-5 | . | TRBV19 | TGTGCCAGTATGCCCGAGGGTGGTCAGCCCCAGCATTTT | CASMPEGGQPQHF
TRBD1 | TRBJ2-7 | . | TRBV6-5 | TGTGCCAGCAGATACGGGGCCGGACAGGTCTACGAGCAGTACTTC | CASRYGAGQVYEQYF
TRBD1 | TRBJ2-7 | . | TRBV6-1 | TGTGCCAGCAGTGAGGGGGACAGCTCCTACGAGCAGCACTTC | CASSEGDSSYEQHF
. | TRBJ1-1 | many | TRBV24-1 | TGTGCCTCGTCTACTAACACTGAAGCTTTCTTT | CASSTNTEAFF
. | TRBJ1-6 | many | TRBV6-1 | TGTGCCAGCAGTGAAGGGTCGGCAGTCGGGTCACCCCTCCACTTT | CASSEGSAVGSPLHF
. | TRBJ2-1 | . | TRBV6-2/TRBV6-3 | TGTGCCAACAGTTACCCCCCGAGGGATGAGCAGTTCTTC | CANSYPPRDEQFF
. | TRBJ2-3 | . | TRBV20-1 | TGCAGTGCACCTGCCGAACCTATGCTTACAGATACGCAGTATTTT | CSAPAEPMLTDTQYF
. | TRBJ2-1 | . | TRBV12-3/TRBV12-4 | TGTACCAGCAGTCTCTCGGGGACCTCCTACAATGAGCAGTTCTTC | CTSSLSGTSYNEQFF
. | TRBJ2-2 | . | TRBV29-1 | TGCGGTGTTGAACCCCCCATGAACACCGGGGAGCTGTTTTTT | CGVEPPMNTGELFF
TRBD1 | TRBJ1-1 | many | TRBV10-2 | TGCGCCAGCAGGAACAGGGGGCTGACCGAGAACACTGAAGCTTTCTTT | CASRNRGLTENTEAFF
TRBD1 | TRBJ2-6 | . | TRBV7-8 | TGTGCCAGCAGCTCAAGACAGGGACCGGTCAACGTCATGACTTTC | CASSSRQGPVNVMTF
. | TRBJ2-3 | . | TRBV6-5 | TGTGTCAGCAGTTACTCGGACCTTGGTGATACGCATTATTTT | CVSSYSDLGDTHYF
. | TRBJ2-3 | . | TRBV20-1 | TGCAGTGCTAGAAATTTCGGCCGGACCACAGAAACGCAGTATTTT | CSARNFGRTTETQYF
. | TRBJ1-1 | . | TRBV6-6 | TGTGCCATCAGGCCCCAGGGAATGGCTGAAGCTTTCTTT | CAIRPQGMAEAFF
. | TRBJ2-3 | . | TRBV20-1 | TGCAGTGCTAGAGGGGGCCTCCCCCATCAGTATTTT | CSARGGLPHQYF
. | TRBJ2-4 | . | TRBV20-1 | TGCAGTACTAGAGGGCCGCAAAATATTCAATACTTC | CSTRGPQNIQYF
TRBD1 | TRBJ2-7 | . | TRBV6-1 | TGTGCCAGAGCAGGACAGGGAACCTACGAGCAGCACTTC | CARAGQGTYEQHF
. | TRBJ1-1 | once | TRBV29-1 | TGCAGCACCCTCAGACAGAGCAACACTGAAGCTTTCTTT | CSTLRQSNTEAFF
TRBD2 | TRBJ2-7 | . | TRBV20-1 | TGCTGTGCTAGTCTAGCGGGAGGGCGTCAGGAACAGTACTTC | CCASLAGGRQEQYF
TRBD1 | TRBJ1-2 | . | TRBV6-5 | TGTGCCAGCGGCTCCCCTGGACAGGGCCTCTATGGCTACACCTTC | CASGSPGQGLYGYTF
. | TRBJ2-7 | . | TRBV6-1 | TGTGCCAGCAGCGTAACTTTAGGTTACTACGAGCAGTACTTC | CASSVTLGYYEQYF
. | TRBJ1-3 | . | TRBV6-5 | TGTACCAACACCGAAACCTCCCCGTGGTCCTCTGGAAACACCATATATTTT | CTNTETSPWSSGNTIYF
. | TRBJ1-1 | many | TRBV12-3/TRBV12-4 | TGTGCCAGCAGTTCCCTAGGGAAATCTGAAGCTTTCTTT | CASSSLGKSEAFF
TRBD2 | TRBJ2-7 | . | TRBV29-1 | TGCAGCGTTTTGCGGGAGCGCTCCTACGAGCAGTACTTC | CSVLRERSYEQYF
. | TRBJ2-2 | . | TRBV6-2/TRBV6-3 | TGTGCCAGCAGTTCGAACGGGAGAAACACCGGGGAGCTGTTTTTT | CASSSNGRNTGELFF
. | TRBJ2-1 | . | TRBV20-1 | TGCAGTGCTGGCGGACTAACGGGGTACAATGTGCACTTCTTC | CSAGGLTGYNVHFF
. | TRBJ2-2 | . | TRBV18 | TGTGCCAGCTCACGCTTGGAGGGCCTAAACACCGGGGAGCTGTTTTTT | CASSRLEGLNTGELFF
. | TRBJ2-3 | . | TRBV11-3 | TGTGCCAGCAACTCCGGGCTAGCAGATAACATAGATACGCAGTATTTT | CASNSGLADNIDTQYF
. | TRBJ1-2 | . | TRBV6-9 | TGTGACAGTAGTTATTTGGGGTACTATGGCTACACCTTC | CDSSYLGYYGYTF
. | TRBJ2-1 | many | TRBV11-2 | TGTGCAAGCAGCTCCCAAACGAGTGAAGAGCAGTTCTTC | CASSSQTSEEQFF
. | TRBJ2-2 | . | TRBV11-3 | TGTGCCAGCAGCTTAGATCCCGATACTGGGGAGCTGTTTTTT | CASSLDPDTGELFF
. | TRBJ2-7 | . | TRBV7-8 | TGTACCAGCAGCTTTCGACAGAAGCTGGACGAGCAGTACTTC | CTSSFRQKLDEQYF
. | TRBJ1-1 | . | TRBV20-1 | TGCAGTGCAATGCCAGTCGAGAGTGCCGTGGACACTGAAGCTTTCTTT | CSAMPVESAVDTEAFF
. | TRBJ2-3 | . | TRBV11-1 | TGTGCCAGCAGCTCCCATAGTTCAGATACGCAGTTTTTT | CASSSHSSDTQFF
TRBD1 | TRBJ1-3 | . | TRBV29-1 | TGCAGCGGGATCAGGGGGCCCTCTGGAAACACAATATATTTT | CSGIRGPSGNTIYF
TRBD1 | TRBJ2-2 | . | TRBV10-3 | TGTGCCCGTCAAGAAGAGGGGGCAAGCACCGGGGAGCTGTTTTTT | CARQEEGASTGELFF